The T cell receptor (beta chain) described here comes from a study of T cells after yellow fever vaccination. The study, taken as a whole, reports: Although the secondary response was weaker, it peaked faster, at day 5 versus 15. Clones from primary vaccination mostly reappeared after the booster (96% CD4, just over 85% CD8). A small proportion of clonotypes was detected in both the CD4 and CD8 compartments.

MiXCR, run by TCRdb on the 5' RACE reads, gives a single entry per CDR3 protein. The data show 160,000 or so distinct CDR3 sequences, around 7.2% seen once. This clonotype was seen a few times. Its matching antigen is unknown. Germline trimming cut 1 base from V and 6 bases from J; bases unmatched to any gene: 3. The CDR3 consists of 15 residues. CDR1 and CDR2 (germline): SGDLS, YYNGEE. The source is a man aged 18-30 years who received the YFV17D yellow fever vaccine. The V call is TRBV9, the J call TRBJ1-3; 11 bases agree with TRBD1. The source material was CD4+ T cells sorted from PBMCs, sampled 4 to 5 days after the first yellow fever vaccination. CDR3: CASSVLGQGANTIYF. CDR3 DNA sequence: TGTGCCAGCAGCGTACTAGGACAGGGGGCAAACACCATATATTTT.